This TCR beta chain appears in the sequencing data of a study of CD8+CD57+ T cells in acquired aplastic anemia. Study-wide results and caveats: Both patients and controls carried the same twenty-nine CD8+ CDR3 sequences.

This CDR3 spans 14 amino acids. The J segment lost 7 bases and the V segment lost 6 bases, leaving 6 bases of the junction unmatched. Per the germline V gene, CDR1 is SGHTA and CDR2 is FQGTGA. A word on this clonotype: Its cognate antigen is unknown.

Individuals selected for sequencing had exhibited CD8+CD57+ cell expansion on flow cytometry. Diagnosis of severe acquired aplastic anemia applied to all patients. All patients were therapy-naive when blood was sampled. Genomic DNA templated the TCR beta VDJ and CDR3 profiling. TCRdb recomputed calls from the reads with MiXCR, one row per CDR3 protein. The sample has about 200,000 distinct CDR3 sequences; 60% to 80% are singletons. Sequenced input: sorted CD4+, CD8+, or CD8+CD57+ T cells (not recorded which) from PBMCs. The J gene is TRBJ2-2, the V gene TRBV7-3; 9 positions match TRBD1. The sequence was collected from a human donor with aplastic anemia. CDR3 residues: CASRNTGGNGELFF. Here the CDR3 DNA reads TGTGCCAGCAGAAATACAGGGGGCAACGGGGAGCTGTTTTTT.